The next 5 T cell receptor beta chains were all read from a single sample in a study of T cell responses to AZD1222 COVID-19 vaccine. Here immunoSEQ multiplex PCR was the method, and the copy in TCRdb shows in-frame clones only, minus some. The table lists about 110,000 clones, around nine tenths of them singletons. Sequences were derived from peripheral blood, sampled 28 days after the second AZD1222 dose. The receptors come from an adult who received the AZD1222 COVID-19 vaccine.

The chain couples TRBV27 to TRBJ1-1; the D gene is possibly TRBD1 (5 bases). Germline CDR1 reads MNHEY; CDR2 reads SMNVEV (reference sequence). CDR3 length equals 15 residues. V lost 6 bases, J lost 7 bases, and 21 bases lay in between. CDR3 in amino acids: CASSFTPGGAYEAFF. CDR3 nucleotide sequence: TGTGCCAGCAGCTTCACACCAGGAGGGGCTTATGAAGCTTTCTTT.

For the CDR3, the DNA is TGCGCCAGCAGCTCCGGGGACAGGGAATCGAATGAGCAGTTCTTC. Encoded protein: CASSSGDRESNEQFF. This rearrangement joins TRBV5-1 to TRBJ2-1, with 9 bases lining up with TRBD1. Looked up from germline, CDR1 is SGHRS and CDR2 is YFSETQ. The CDR3 sequence is 15 residues long. Losses at the gene ends were 3 bases for V and 7 bases for J; bases not matched to a gene: 8.

In this sample, this clone turned up once. V gene TRBV27 combines with J gene TRBJ2-7; D uncertain. Per the germline V gene, CDR1 is MNHEY and CDR2 is SMNVEV (reference sequence). Trimming pared 1 base from V and 6 bases from J, leaving 10 bases between. The CDR3 totals 13 residues. Written as DNA, the CDR3 is TGTGCCAGCAGTTTATTTGGCCCCCGCGAGCAGTACTTC. Encoded protein: CASSLFGPREQYF.

This rearrangement joins TRBV4-2 to TRBJ2-5, with D possibly TRBD2 on 6 matching bases. V was pared by 2 bases and J by 0 bases, with 10 bases between. Germline V CDR1 and CDR2: LGHNA, YNFKEQ. This CDR3 has 15 residues. Here the CDR3 DNA reads TGTGCCAGCAGCCAAACCAGGAGGGACCAAGAGACCCAGTACTTC. Protein sequence: CASSQTRRDQETQYF.

V gene TRBV11-2 combines with J gene TRBJ2-1; D is perhaps TRBD2 (5 bases). The V and J ends lost 4 bases and 8 bases respectively, with 18 bases between them. The germline V gene has CDR1 SGHAT and CDR2 FQNNGV. The CDR3 spans 15 residues. The CDR3 loop reads CASSSRISVRDEQFF. The CDR3 DNA follows: TGTGCCAGCAGCTCCCGAATTAGCGTTAGGGATGAGCAGTTCTTC.